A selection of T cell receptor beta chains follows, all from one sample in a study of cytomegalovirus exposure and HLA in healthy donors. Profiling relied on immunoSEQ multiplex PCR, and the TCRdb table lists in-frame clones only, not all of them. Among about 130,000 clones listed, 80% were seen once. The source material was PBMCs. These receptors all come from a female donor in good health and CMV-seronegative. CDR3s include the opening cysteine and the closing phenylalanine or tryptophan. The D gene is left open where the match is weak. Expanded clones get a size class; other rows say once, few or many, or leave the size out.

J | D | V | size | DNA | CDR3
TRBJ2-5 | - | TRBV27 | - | TGTGCCAGCAGCCCCACAGGGGAGACCCAGTACTTC | CASSPTGETQYF
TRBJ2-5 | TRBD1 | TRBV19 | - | TGTGCCAGTAGTACCAAGAGGACAGGGGCAGAAGAGACCCAGTACTTC | CASSTKRTGAEETQYF
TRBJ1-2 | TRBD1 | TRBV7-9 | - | TGTGCCAGCAGCTCCAGCGGGACAGGGGGCCTTACCAACTATGGCTACACCTTC | CASSSSGTGGLTNYGYTF
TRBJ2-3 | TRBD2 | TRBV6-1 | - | TGTGCCAGCAGTCCTCGGACTAGCAGCACAGATACGCAGTATTTT | CASSPRTSSTDTQYF
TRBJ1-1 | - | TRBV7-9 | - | TGTGCCAGCACCCGGGGGGAGACTGAAGCTTTCTTT | CASTRGETEAFF
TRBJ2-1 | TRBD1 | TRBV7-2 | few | TGTGCCAGCAGCTCTAAACGGACAGGGTCCTACAATGAGCAGTTCTTC | CASSSKRTGSYNEQFF
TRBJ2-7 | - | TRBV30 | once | TGTGCCTGGAGTAGGGGTAGCAAGCACGAGCAGTACTTC | CAWSRGSKHEQYF
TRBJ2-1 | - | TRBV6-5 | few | TGTGCCAGCAGATCGGGAGATCCCTACAATGAGCAGTTCTTC | CASRSGDPYNEQFF
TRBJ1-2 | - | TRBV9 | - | TGTGCCAGCGGCGTAGAAGTCCCAGGGGCCCATGGCTACACCTTC | CASGVEVPGAHGYTF
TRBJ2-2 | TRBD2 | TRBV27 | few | TGTGCCAGCAGTCCCTTGGGGCTAGCGGGCTCCGGGGAGCTGTTTTTT | CASSPLGLAGSGELFF
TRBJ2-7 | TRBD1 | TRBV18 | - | TGTGCCAGCTCGCCAACCCTAGGGACAGGGACTAACGAGCAGTACTTC | CASSPTLGTGTNEQYF
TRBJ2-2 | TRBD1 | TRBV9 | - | TGTGCCAGCAGCACGCCGGGACAGGGGGGCCGGCCGGGGGAGCTGTTTTTT | CASSTPGQGGRPGELFF
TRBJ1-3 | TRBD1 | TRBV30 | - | TGTGCCTGGCGTACAGGGGGTTCTGGAAACACCATATATTTT | CAWRTGGSGNTIYF
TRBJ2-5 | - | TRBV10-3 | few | TGTGCCATCAGGCAGGGCTTACAAGAGACCCAGTACTTC | CAIRQGLQETQYF
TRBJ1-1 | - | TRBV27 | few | TGTGCCAGCAGGGACGGGAACGGTGCTTTCTTT | CASRDGNGAFF
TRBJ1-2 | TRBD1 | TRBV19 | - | TGTGCCAGTAGTATTCAAGGGACAGTCTATGGCTACACCTTC | CASSIQGTVYGYTF
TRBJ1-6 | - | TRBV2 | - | TGTGCCAGCAGTGAAGAATCGGCGGCTGATTCACCCCTCCACTTT | CASSEESAADSPLHF
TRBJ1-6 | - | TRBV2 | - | TGTGCCAGCAGTCAGGGTTTAAGTTCACCCCTCCACTTT | CASSQGLSSPLHF
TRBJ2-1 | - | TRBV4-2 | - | TGTGCCAGCAGCCAAGATAGCATCCAGCACAATGAGCAGTTCTTC | CASSQDSIQHNEQFF
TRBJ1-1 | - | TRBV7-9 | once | TGTGCCAGCAGCTTACAACAGCAGAACACTGAAGCTTTCTTT | CASSLQQQNTEAFF
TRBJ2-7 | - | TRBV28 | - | TGTGCCAGCGGGACACATCAATACGAGCAGTACTTC | CASGTHQYEQYF
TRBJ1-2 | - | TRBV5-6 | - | TGTGCCAGCAGCTTGGGAGAGCTCTTCGATGCTAACTATGGCTACACCTTC | CASSLGELFDANYGYTF
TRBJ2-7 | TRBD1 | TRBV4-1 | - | TGCGCCAGCAGCCAAGATGTACGGACAGGGTCCTACGAGCAGTACTTC | CASSQDVRTGSYEQYF
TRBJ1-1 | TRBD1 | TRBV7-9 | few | TGTGCCAGCAGCCGACAGGGGGCAAACGCTGAAGCTTTCTTT | CASSRQGANAEAFF
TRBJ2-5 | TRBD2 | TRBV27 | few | TGTGCCAGCAGTCTGAGCGGGACGGCCGCCGAGACCCAGTACTTC | CASSLSGTAAETQYF
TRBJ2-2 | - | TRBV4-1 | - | TGCGCCAGCAGCCAACAGGGGCATGTTCGTCCGAACACCGGGGAGCTGTTTTTT | CASSQQGHVRPNTGELFF
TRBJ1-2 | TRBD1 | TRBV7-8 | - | TGTGCCAGCAGCCCGAGGGAGACAGGGGGCAACTATGGCTACACCTTC | CASSPRETGGNYGYTF
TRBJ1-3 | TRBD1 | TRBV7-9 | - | TGTGCCAGCAGCGCGGGACAGGGGACGGGAAACACCATATATTTT | CASSAGQGTGNTIYF
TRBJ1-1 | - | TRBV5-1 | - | TGCGCCAGCAGCGGCGGGACGGAGAACACTGAAGCTTTCTTT | CASSGGTENTEAFF
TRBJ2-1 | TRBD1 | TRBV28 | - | TGTGTCAGCGTCGGTGCCGGGACAGGGGTAAGAAATGAGCAGTTCTTC | CVSVGAGTGVRNEQFF
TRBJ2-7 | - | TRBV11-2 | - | TGTGCCAGCAGCTTCCGTCGGGACAACTCCTACGAGCAGTACTTC | CASSFRRDNSYEQYF
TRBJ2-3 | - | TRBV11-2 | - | TGTGCCAGCAGCGGACAATATACGCAGTATTTT | CASSGQYTQYF
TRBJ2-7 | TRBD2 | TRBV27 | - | TGTGCCAGCAGTTCCCTGACTAGCGGATACGAGCAGTACTTC | CASSSLTSGYEQYF
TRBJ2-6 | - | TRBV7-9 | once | TGTGCCAGCAGCTTAGCGTTAAAGACCTTCAACTCTGGGGCCAACGGCCTGACTTTC | CASSLALKTFNSGANGLTF
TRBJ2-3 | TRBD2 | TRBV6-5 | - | TGTGCCAGCAGTTACTTAGCGGGAGCCACAGATACGCAGTATTTT | CASSYLAGATDTQYF
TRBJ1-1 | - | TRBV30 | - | TGTGCCTGGAGTCCCCCTGCAGGGATCGCTTTCTTT | CAWSPPAGIAFF
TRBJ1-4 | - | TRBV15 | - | TGTGCCACCAGACAGGGTGGGCGGGAAAAACTGTTTTTT | CATRQGGREKLFF
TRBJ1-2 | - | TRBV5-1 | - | TGCGCCAGCAGCTTGGTAGTTAACTATGGCTACACCTTC | CASSLVVNYGYTF
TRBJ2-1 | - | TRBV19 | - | TGTGCCAGTCAAGAGAGCTCCTACAATGAGCAGTTCTTC | CASQESSYNEQFF
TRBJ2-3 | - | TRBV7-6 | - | TGTGCCAGCAGCTTGACAGTGTCGGCAGATACGCAGTATTTT | CASSLTVSADTQYF
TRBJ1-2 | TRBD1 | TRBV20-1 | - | TGCAGTGCTAGGGTGACAGGGGGCTACACCTTC | CSARVTGGYTF
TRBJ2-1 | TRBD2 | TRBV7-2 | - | TGTGCCAGCACCGCGGGGGGGACTTACAATGAGCAGTTCTTC | CASTAGGTYNEQFF
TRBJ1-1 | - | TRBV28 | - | TGTGCCAGCAGTCGGGGCACTGAAGCTTTCTTT | CASSRGTEAFF
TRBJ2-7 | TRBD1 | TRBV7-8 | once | TGTGCCAGCAGCCTGATGACAGGGTACCCCGAGCAGTACTTC | CASSLMTGYPEQYF
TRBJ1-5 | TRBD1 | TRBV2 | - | TGTGCCAGCATTCAGGACAGGGTCAATCAGCCCCAGCATTTT | CASIQDRVNQPQHF
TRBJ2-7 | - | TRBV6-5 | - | TGTGCCAGCAGTTACTCGAGCCGACAGATAACCCAAGAGCAGTACTTC | CASSYSSRQITQEQYF
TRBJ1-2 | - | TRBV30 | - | TGTGCCTGGAGTACCGGGGGAAGACGCTACACCTTC | CAWSTGGRRYTF
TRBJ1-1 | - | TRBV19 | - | TGTGCCAGTAGTATGTACGCGGTCGGTCTATTAGCTGAAGCTTTCTTT | CASSMYAVGLLAEAFF
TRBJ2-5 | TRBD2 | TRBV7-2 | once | TGTGCCAGCAGCTTAGGGGGGGGGAGCGAGACCCAGTACTTC | CASSLGGGSETQYF
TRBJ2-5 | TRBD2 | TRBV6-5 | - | TGCGGTACGGGGGGGCCGCAAGAGACCCAGTACTTC | CGTGGPQETQYF
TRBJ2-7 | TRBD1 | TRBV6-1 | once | TGTGCCAGCAGCTGGGACAGGGTGGACGAGCAGTACTTC | CASSWDRVDEQYF
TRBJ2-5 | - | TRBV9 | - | TGTGCCAGCAGCGGTAGCCCCCTGTACCAAGAGACCCAGTACTTC | CASSGSPLYQETQYF
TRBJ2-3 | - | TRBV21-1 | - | TGTGCCAGCAGCACCTCCATCGGGACTAGCGGGGGGGCGACCACAGATACGCAGTATTTT | CASSTSIGTSGGATTDTQYF